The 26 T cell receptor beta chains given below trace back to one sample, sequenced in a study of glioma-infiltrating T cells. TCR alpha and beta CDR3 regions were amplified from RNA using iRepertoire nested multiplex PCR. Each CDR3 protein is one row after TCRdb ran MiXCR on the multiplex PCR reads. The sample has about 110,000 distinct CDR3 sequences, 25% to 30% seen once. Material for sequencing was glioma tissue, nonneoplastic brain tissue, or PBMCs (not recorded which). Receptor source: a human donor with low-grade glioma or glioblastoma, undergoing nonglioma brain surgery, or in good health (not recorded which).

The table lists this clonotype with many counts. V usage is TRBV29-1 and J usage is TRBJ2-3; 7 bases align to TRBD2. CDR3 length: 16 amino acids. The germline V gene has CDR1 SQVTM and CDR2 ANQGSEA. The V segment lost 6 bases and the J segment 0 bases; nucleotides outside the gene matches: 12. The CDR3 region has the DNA TGCAGCGTCCGTTTTAGTGGGAGGGCCAGCACAGATACGCAGTATTTT. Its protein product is CSVRFSGRASTDTQYF.

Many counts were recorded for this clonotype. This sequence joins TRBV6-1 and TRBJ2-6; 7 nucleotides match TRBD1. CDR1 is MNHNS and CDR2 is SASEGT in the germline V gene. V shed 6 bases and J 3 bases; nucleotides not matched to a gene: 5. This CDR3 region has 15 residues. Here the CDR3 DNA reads TGTGCCAGCAGGCAAGACAGGGATGGGGCCAACGTCCTGACTTTC. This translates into CASRQDRDGANVLTF.

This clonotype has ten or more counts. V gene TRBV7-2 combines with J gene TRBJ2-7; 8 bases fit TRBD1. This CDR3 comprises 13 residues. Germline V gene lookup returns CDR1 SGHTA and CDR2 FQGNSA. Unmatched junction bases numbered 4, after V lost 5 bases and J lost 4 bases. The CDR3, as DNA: TGTGCCAGCAGCCACGGACAGGGTTACGAGCAGTACTTC. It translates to CASSHGQGYEQYF.

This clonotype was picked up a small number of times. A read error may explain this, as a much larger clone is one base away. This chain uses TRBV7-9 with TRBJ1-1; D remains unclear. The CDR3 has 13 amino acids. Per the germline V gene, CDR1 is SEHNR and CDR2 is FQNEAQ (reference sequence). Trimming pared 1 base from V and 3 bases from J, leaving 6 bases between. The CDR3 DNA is TGTGCCAGCAGCTTAGTCCAGTACACTGAAGCTTTCTTT. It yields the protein CASSLVQYTEAFF.

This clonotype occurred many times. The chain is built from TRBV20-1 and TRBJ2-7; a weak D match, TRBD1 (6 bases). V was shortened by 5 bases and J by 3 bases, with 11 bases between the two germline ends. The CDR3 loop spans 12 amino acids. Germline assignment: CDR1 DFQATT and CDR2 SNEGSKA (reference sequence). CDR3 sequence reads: CSASDSIYEQYF. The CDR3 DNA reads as TGCAGTGCTTCGGACAGTATCTACGAGCAGTACTTC.

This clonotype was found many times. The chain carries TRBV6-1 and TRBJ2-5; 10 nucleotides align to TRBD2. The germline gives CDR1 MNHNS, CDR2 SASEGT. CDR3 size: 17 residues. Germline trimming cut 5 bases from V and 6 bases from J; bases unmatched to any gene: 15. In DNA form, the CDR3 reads TGTGCCAGCAGTCCTTTTAAGTCTAGCGGGAGTAATAAGACCCAGTACTTC. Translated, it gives CASSPFKSSGSNKTQYF.

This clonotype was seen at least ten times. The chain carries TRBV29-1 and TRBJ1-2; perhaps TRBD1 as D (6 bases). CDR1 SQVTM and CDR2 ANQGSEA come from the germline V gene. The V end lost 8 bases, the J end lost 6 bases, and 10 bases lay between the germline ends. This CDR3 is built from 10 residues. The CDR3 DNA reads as TGCAGCCCGTACAGGGATGGCTACACCTTC. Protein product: CSPYRDGYTF.

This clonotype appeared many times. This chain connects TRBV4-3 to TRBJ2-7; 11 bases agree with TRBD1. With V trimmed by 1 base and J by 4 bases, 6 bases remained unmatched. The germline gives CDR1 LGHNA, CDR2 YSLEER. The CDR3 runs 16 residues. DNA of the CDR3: TGCGCCAGCAGCCAAGGGGCCGGGACAGGGGGATACGAGCAGTACTTC. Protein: CASSQGAGTGGYEQYF.

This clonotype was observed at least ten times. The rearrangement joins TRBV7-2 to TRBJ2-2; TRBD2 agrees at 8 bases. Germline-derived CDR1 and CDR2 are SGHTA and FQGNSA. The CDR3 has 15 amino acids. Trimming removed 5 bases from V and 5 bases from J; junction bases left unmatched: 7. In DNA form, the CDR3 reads TGTGCCAGCAGCCAATTAGCGGGACGGACCGGGGAGCTGTTTTTT. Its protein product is CASSQLAGRTGELFF.

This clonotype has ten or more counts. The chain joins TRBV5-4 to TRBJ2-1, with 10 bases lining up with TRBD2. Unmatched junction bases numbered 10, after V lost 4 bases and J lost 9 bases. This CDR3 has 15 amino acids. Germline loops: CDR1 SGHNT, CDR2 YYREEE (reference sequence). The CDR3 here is CASSRRELAGLEQFF. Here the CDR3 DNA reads TGTGCCAGCAGCCGACGGGAACTAGCGGGGCTTGAGCAGTTCTTC.

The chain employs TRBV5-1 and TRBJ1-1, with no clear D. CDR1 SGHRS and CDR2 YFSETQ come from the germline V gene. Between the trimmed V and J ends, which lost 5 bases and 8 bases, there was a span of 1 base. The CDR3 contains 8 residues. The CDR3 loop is CASREAFF. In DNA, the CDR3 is TGCGCCAGCAGGGAAGCTTTCTTT. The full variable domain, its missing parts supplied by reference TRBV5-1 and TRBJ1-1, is KAGVTQTPRYLIKTRGQQVTLSCSPISGHRSVSWYQQTPGQGLQFLFEYFSETQRNKGNFPGRFSGRQFSNSRSEMNVSTLELGDSALYLCASREAFFGQGTRLTVV.

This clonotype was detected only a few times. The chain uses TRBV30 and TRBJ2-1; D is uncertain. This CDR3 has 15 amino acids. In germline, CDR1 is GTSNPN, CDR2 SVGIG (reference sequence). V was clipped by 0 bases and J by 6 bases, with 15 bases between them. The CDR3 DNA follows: TGTGCCTGGAGTGTAGGGCGAATCCGGAGCAATGAGCAGTTCTTC. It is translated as CAWSVGRIRSNEQFF.

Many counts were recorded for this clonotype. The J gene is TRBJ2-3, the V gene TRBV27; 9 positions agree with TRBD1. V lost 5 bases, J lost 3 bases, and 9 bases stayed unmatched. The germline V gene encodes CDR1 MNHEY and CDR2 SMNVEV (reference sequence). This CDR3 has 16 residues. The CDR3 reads CASSPRDRDPTDTQYF. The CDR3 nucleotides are TGTGCCAGCAGTCCCCGGGACAGGGATCCGACAGATACGCAGTATTTT.

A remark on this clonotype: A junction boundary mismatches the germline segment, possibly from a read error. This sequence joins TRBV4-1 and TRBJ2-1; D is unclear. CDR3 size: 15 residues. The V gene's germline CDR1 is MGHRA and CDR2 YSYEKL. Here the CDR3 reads CASSKASQRYNKHFF. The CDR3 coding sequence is TGCGCCAGCAGCAAAGCAAGTCAGAGATACAATAAGCACTTCTTC.

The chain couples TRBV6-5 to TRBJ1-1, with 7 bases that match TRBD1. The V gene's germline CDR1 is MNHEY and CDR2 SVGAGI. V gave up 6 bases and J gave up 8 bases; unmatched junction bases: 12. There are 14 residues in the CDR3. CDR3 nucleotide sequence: TGTGCCAGCAGGATTACTGGACAGGCCGTCGAAGCTTTCTTT. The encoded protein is CASRITGQAVEAFF.

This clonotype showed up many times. For the CDR3, the DNA is TGCAGTGCTAGAGACAGGCCTGAAGCTTTCTTT. It translates to CSARDRPEAFF. The rearrangement uses TRBV20-1 and TRBJ1-1, with D hard to call. Germline V lookup: CDR1 DFQATT, CDR2 SNEGSKA (reference sequence). Trimming took off 0 bases at V and 6 bases at J, with 5 bases between the two ends. This CDR3 has 11 amino acids.

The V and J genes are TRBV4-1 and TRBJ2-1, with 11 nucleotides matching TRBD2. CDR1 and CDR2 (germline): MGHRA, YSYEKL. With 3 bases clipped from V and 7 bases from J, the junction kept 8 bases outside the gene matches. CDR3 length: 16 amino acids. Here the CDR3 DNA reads TGCGCCAGCAGCCAGCGATGGCTAGCGGGAGGTAATGAGCAGTTCTTC. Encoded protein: CASSQRWLAGGNEQFF.

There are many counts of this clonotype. CDR3 DNA sequence: TGTGCCAGCAGCTCGATCTACAGGGGGCTGAGCAATGAGCAGTTCTTC. The encoded protein is CASSSIYRGLSNEQFF. The chain joins TRBV7-8 to TRBJ2-1, with 9 bases matching TRBD1. The length of the CDR3 is 16 residues. Germline assignment: CDR1 SGHVS and CDR2 FQNEAQ. V shed 4 bases, J shed 6 bases, and the junction held 10 bases outside the gene matches.

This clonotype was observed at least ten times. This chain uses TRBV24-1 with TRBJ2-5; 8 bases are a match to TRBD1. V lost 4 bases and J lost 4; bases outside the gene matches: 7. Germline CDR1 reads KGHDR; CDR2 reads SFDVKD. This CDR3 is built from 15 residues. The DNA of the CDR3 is TGTGCCACCAGTGACTCGGACAGGGACCGAGAGACCCAGTACTTC. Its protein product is CATSDSDRDRETQYF.

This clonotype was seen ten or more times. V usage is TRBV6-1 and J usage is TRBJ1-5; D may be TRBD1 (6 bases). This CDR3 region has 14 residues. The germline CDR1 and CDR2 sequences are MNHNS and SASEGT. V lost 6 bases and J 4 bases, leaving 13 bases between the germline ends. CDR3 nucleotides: TGTGCCAGCAGAGGGGGGGCGAGGAATCAGCCCCAGCATTTT. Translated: CASRGGARNQPQHF.

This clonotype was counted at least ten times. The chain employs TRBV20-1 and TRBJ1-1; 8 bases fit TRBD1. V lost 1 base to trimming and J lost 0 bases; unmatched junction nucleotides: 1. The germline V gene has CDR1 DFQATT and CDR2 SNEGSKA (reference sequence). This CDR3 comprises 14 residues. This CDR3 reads CSARGDRLNTEAFF. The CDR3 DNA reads TGCAGTGCTAGAGGGGACAGGTTGAACACTGAAGCTTTCTTT.

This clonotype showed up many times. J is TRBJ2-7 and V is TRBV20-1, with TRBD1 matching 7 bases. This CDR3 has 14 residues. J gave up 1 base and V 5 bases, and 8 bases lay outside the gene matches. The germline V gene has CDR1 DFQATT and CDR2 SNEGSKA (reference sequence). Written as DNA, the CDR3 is TGCAGTGCTTTAGACAGGGATAAGTCCTACGAGCAGTACTTC. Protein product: CSALDRDKSYEQYF.

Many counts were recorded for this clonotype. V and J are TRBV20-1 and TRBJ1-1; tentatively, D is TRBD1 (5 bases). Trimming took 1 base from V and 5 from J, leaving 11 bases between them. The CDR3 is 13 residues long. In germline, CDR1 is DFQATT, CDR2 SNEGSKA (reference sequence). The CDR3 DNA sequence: TGCAGTGCTAGAGGTCTCAGGGAGACTGAAGCTTTCTTT. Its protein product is CSARGLRETEAFF.

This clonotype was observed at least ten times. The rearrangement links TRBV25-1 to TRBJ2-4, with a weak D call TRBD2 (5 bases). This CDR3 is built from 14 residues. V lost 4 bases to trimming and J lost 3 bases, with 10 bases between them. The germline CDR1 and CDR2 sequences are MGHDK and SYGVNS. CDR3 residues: CASSGGFGKNIQYF. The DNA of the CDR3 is TGTGCCAGCAGTGGAGGGTTCGGCAAAAACATTCAGTACTTC.

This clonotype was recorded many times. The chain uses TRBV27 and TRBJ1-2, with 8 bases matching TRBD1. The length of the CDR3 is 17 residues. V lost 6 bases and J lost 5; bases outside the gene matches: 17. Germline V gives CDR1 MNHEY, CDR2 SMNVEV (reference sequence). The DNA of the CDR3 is TGTGCCAGCAGCCCTGAGGACAGGGCAAATGGGGATTATGGCTACACCTTC. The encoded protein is CASSPEDRANGDYGYTF.

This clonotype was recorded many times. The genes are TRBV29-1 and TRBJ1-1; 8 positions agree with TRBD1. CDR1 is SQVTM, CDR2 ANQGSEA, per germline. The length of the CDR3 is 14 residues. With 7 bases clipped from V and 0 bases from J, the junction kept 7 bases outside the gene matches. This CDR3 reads CSALDRVMNTEAFF. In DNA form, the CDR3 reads TGCAGCGCCCTGGACAGGGTAATGAACACTGAAGCTTTCTTT.